This note documents a single T cell receptor beta chain sequence. Under the authors' procedure: Amplification of reference gene primers was used by the study to estimate nucleated cell counts. The assay was immunoSEQ multiplex PCR, and TCRdb's table has in-frame clones only and misses some. V, J and clone size derive from that table, while D and trimming were established from the DNA sequence. The sample lists about 260,000 clones; around 86% were seen once. The data originate from a study of blood T cell repertoires in COVID-19. Study information: Researchers got acute and convalescent COVID-19 samples from the United States, Italy and Spain. In each case, the material was cDNA or gDNA derived from T cells, B-cell-depleted T cells, or PBMCs.

V was pared by 7 bases and J by 1 base, with 17 bases between. This CDR3 region has 16 residues. The germline V gene encodes CDR1 SGDLS and CDR2 YYNGEE. The rearrangement uses TRBV9 and TRBJ2-2, with a tentative D call TRBD1 (6 bases). This sequence originates from a middle-aged woman who had recovered from COVID-19. The material sequenced was peripheral blood. CDR3 nucleotide sequence: TGTGCCAGCCTACATGGGTCGGACAGGAACACCGGGGAGCTGTTTTTT. It encodes CASLHGSDRNTGELFF.